This T cell receptor beta chain was retrieved from a study of T-cell reconstitution after alpha-beta-depleted transplantation in children (dated by TCRdb to about 2016). Study-wide context: Using TCR repertoire profiling, the study followed T-cell immune reconstitution in a quantitative way in children after TCRalphabeta/CD19-depleted allogeneic hematopoietic cell transplantation.

In the case of this clonotype: No cognate antigen has been identified for it. No much larger clone is present one base from it, and per-base qualities are unavailable.

Library generation was performed with PCR. TCRdb names Illumina HiSeq 2500 as the instrument used. To normalize quantification of the TCRbeta repertoire, the TCR libraries were built with molecular barcoding that relied on unique molecular identifiers. TCRdb reworked the public reads: Q25 trimming with fastp, MiXCR clone assembly, productive beta chains retained. Rows with one shared CDR3 protein collapse into an entry with the most common genes and DNA. For this sample the table gives a few hundred thousand distinct CDR3 sequences, of which about 14% were detected only once. The top ten hold 3.5% to 4.5% of the sample. As encoded in the germline V gene (reference sequence), CDR1 is DFQATT while CDR2 is SNEGSKA. V lost 3 bases and J lost 2 bases; the stretch between them is 16 bases long. From its cysteine to its phenylalanine, the CDR3 spans 15 amino acids. Of all the DNA, just the CDR3 is kept, 45 bases in frame from base 1.

The V and J genes are TRBV20-1 and TRBJ1-1; the D gene is perhaps TRBD1, on 6 matching bases. The sample was PBMCs, taken from the stem cell graft. This receptor was taken from a human donor who donated a stem cell graft to a child with Fanconi anemia. The CDR3 protein is CSASNAARGNTEAFF. The nucleotides are TGCAGTGCTAGTAACGCAGCCAGGGGAAACACTGAAGCTTTCTTT.